The clone carrying this T cell receptor beta chain was counted many times. The antigen is unknown. For the second PCR, which ran for roughly 6 to 12 cycles, a sample-barcoded 5' primer and a J-beta primer mix were used. A template-switch adaptor containing 12 random nucleotides labeled each cDNA molecule. TCRdb reprocessed the 5' RACE reads with MiXCR, giving one entry per CDR3 protein. The sample lists some 750,000 distinct CDR3 sequences, about 20% seen once, with roughly a fifth in the top ten. This specimen belongs to a study of blood T cells in healthy people across ages. Findings of the study overall: Diversity was estimated from one million T cells, and these estimates were considered underestimates.

V was clipped by 0 bases and J by 6 bases, with 15 bases between them. In germline, CDR1 is SGHTA, CDR2 FQGTGA. CDR3 length: 16 residues. The chain is built from TRBV7-3 and TRBJ2-1; D ambiguous. The specimen was blood. The clonotype was recovered from a man in his 70s in good health. CDR3 amino acids: CASSLTSAIVVNEQFF. The CDR3 DNA is TGTGCCAGCAGCTTAACTTCGGCTATAGTAGTCAATGAGCAGTTCTTC.